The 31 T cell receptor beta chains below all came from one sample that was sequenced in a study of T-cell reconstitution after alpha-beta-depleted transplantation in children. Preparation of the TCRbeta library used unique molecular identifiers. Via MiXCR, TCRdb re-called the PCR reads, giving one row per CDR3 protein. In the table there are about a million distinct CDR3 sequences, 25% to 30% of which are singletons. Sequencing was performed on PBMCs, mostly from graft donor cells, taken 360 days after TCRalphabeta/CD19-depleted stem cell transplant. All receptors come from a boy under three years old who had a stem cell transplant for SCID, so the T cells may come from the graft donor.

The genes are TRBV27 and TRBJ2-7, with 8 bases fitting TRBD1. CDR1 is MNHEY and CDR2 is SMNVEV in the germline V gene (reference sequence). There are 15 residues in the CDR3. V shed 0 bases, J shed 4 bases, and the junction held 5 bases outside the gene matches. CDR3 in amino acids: CASSLSTGVQYEQYF. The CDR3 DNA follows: TGTGCCAGCAGTTTATCGACAGGGGTTCAGTACGAGCAGTACTTC.

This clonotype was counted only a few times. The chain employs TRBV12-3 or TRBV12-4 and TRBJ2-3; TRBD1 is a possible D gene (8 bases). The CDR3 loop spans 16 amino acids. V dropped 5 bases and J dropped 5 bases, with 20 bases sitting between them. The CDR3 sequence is CASSITGGAWGDTQYF. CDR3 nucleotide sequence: TGTGCCAGCAGTATTACAGGGGGGGCTTGGGGAGATACGCAGTATTTT.

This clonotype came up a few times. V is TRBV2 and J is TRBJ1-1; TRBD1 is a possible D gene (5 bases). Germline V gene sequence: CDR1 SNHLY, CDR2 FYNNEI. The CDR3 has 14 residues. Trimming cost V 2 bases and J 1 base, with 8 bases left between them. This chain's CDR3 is CASSERGKNTEAFF. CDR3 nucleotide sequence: TGTGCCAGCAGTGAAAGGGGAAAGAACACTGAAGCTTTCTTT.

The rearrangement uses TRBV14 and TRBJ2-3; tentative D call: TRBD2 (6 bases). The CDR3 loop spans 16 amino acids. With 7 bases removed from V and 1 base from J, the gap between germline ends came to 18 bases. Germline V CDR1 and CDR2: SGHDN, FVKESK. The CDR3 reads CASNHVRDLGTDTQYF. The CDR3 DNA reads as TGTGCCAGCAACCACGTCCGGGACTTGGGCACAGATACGCAGTATTTT. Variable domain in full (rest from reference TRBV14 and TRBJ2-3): EAGVTQFPSHSVIEKGQTVTLRCDPISGHDNLYWYRRVMGKEIKFLLHFVKESKQDESGMPNNRFLAERTGGTYSTLKVQPAELEDSGVYFCASNHVRDLGTDTQYFGPGTRLTVL.

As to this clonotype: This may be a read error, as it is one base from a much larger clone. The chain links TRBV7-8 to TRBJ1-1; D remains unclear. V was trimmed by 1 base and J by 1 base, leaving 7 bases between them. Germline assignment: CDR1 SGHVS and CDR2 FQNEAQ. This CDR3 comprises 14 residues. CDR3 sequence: CASSLEWTNTEAFF. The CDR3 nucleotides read TGTGCCAGCAGCTTAGAGTGGACGAACACTGAAGCTTTCTTT.

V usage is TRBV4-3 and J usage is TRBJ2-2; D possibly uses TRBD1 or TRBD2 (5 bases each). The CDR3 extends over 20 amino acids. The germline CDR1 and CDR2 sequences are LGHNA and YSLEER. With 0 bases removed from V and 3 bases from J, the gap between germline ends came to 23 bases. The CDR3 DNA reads TGCGCCAGCAGCCAAGATCGGATGCGGAGGCAGGGACGGTACACCGGGGAGCTGTTTTTT. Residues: CASSQDRMRRQGRYTGELFF.

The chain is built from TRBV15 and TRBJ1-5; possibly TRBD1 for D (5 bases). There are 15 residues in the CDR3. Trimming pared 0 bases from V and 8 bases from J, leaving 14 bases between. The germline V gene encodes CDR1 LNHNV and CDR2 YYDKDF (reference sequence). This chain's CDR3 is CATSRDGAGWKPQHF. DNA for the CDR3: TGTGCCACCAGCAGAGATGGGGCAGGGTGGAAGCCCCAGCATTTT.

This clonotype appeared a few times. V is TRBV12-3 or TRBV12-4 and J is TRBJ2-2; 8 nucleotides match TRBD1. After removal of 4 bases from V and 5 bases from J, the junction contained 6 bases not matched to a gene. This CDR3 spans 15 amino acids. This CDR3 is CASSYDRGRTGELFF. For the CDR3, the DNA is TGTGCCAGCAGTTACGACAGGGGAAGGACCGGGGAGCTGTTTTTT.

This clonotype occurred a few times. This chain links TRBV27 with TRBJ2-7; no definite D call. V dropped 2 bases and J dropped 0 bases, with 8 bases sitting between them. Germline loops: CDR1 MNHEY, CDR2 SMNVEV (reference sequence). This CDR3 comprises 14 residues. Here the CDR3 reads CASSLILGSYEQYF. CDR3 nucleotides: TGTGCCAGCAGTTTAATCCTGGGCTCCTACGAGCAGTACTTC.

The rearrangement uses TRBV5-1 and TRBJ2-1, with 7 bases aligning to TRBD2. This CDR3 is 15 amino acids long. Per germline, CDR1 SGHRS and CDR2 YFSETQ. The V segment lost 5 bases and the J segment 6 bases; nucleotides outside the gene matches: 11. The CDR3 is CASSGKRGSGNEQFF. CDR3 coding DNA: TGCGCCAGCAGTGGAAAGCGGGGATCGGGCAATGAGCAGTTCTTC.

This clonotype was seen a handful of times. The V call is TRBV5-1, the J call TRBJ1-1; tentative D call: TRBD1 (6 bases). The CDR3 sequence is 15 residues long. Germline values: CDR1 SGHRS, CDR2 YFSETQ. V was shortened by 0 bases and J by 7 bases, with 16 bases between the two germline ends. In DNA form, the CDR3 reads TGCGCCAGCAGCTTGGCGGGGGGGCTCGCGGGTGAAGCTTTCTTT. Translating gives CASSLAGGLAGEAFF.

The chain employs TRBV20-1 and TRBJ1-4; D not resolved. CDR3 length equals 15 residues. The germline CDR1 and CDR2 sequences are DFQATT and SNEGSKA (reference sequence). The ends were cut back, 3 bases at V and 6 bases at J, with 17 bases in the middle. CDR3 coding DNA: TGCAGTGCTAGGGCAGAAAGGACCGGGGATGAAAAACTGTTTTTT. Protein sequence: CSARAERTGDEKLFF.

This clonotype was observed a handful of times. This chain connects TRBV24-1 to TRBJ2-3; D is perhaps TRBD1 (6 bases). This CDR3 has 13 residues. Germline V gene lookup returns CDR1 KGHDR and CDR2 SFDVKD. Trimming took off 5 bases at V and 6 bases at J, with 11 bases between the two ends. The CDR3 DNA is TGTGCCACCAGTGTCGGACAGATGGATACGCAGTATTTT. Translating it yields CATSVGQMDTQYF.

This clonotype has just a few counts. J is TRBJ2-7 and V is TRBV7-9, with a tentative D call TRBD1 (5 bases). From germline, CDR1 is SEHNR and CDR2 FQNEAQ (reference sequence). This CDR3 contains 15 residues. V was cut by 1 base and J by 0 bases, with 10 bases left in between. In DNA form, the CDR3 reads TGTGCCAGCAGCTTAGGTATTGACAGCTCCTACGAGCAGTACTTC. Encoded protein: CASSLGIDSSYEQYF. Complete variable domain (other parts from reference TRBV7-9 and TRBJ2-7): DTGVSQNPRHKITKRGQNVTFRCDPISEHNRLYWYRQTLGQGPEFLTYFQNEAQLEKSRLLSDRFSAERPKGSFSTLEIQRTEQGDSAMYLCASSLGIDSSYEQYFGPGTRLTVT.

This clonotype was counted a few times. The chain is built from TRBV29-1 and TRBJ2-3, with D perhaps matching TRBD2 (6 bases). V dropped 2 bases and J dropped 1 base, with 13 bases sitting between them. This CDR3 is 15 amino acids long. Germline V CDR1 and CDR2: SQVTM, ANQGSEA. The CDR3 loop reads CSVEKDGEGTDTQYF. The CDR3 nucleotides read TGCAGCGTTGAAAAAGACGGGGAGGGCACAGATACGCAGTATTTT.

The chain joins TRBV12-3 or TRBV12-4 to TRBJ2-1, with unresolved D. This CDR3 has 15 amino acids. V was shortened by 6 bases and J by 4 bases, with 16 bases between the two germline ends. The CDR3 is CASRRSSARYNEQFF. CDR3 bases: TGTGCCAGCAGGCGTAGTTCCGCCCGTTACAATGAGCAGTTCTTC.

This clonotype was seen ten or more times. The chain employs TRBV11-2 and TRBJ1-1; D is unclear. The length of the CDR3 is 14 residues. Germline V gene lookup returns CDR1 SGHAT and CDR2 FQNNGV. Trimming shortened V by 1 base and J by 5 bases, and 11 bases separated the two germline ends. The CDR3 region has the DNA TGTGCCAGCAGCTTAGTTGGAGTTGGGACTGAAGCTTTCTTT. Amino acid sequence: CASSLVGVGTEAFF.

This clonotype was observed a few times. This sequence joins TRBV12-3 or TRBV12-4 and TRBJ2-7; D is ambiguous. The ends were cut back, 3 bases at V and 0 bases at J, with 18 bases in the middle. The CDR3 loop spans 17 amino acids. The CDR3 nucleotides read TGTGCCAGCAGTTTCCGAACTGCTACGGATAGCTCCTACGAGCAGTACTTC. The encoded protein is CASSFRTATDSSYEQYF.

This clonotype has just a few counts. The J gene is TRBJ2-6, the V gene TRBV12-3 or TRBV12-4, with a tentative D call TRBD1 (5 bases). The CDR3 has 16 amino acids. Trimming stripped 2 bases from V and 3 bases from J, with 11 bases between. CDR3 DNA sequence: TGTGCCAGCAGTTTACGACAGCCGGGTGGGGCCAACGTCCTGACTTTC. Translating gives CASSLRQPGGANVLTF.

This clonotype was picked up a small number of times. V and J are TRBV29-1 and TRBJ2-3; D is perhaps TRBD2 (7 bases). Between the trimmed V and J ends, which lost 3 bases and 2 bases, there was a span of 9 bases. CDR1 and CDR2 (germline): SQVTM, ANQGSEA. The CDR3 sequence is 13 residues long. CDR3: CSVEGGPTDTQYF. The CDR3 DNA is TGCAGCGTTGAGGGGGGGCCCACAGATACGCAGTATTTT.

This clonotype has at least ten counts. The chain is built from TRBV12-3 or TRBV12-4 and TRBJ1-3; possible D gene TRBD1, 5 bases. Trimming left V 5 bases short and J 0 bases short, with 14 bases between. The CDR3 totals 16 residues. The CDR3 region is CASSPRGGGSGNTIYF. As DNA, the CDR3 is TGTGCCAGCAGTCCTCGGGGGGGTGGCTCTGGAAACACCATATATTTT.

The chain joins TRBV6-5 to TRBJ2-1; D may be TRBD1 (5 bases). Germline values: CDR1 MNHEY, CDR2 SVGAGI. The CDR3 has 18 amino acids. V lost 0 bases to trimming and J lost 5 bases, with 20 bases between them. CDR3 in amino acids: CASSYSSKGLRLNNEQFF. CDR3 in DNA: TGTGCCAGCAGTTACTCGAGTAAGGGGCTTCGCCTCAACAATGAGCAGTTCTTC.

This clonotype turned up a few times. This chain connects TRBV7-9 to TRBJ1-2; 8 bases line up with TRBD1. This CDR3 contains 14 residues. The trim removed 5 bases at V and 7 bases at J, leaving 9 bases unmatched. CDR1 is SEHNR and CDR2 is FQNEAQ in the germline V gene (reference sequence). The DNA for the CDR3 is TGTGCCAGCAGCAAGGGACAGGTAGTTACTGGCTACACCTTC. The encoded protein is CASSKGQVVTGYTF. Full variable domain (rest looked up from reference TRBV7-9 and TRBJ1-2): DTGVSQNPRHKITKRGQNVTFRCDPISEHNRLYWYRQTLGQGPEFLTYFQNEAQLEKSRLLSDRFSAERPKGSFSTLEIQRTEQGDSAMYLCASSKGQVVTGYTFGSGTRLTVV.

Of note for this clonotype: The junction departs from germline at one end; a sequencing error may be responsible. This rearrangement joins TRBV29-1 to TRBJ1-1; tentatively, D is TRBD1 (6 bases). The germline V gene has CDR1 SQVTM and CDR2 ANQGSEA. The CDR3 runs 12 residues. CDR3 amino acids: CSVERGNPEAFF. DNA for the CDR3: TGCAGCGTTGAAAGGGGGAACCCTGAAGCTTTCTTT.

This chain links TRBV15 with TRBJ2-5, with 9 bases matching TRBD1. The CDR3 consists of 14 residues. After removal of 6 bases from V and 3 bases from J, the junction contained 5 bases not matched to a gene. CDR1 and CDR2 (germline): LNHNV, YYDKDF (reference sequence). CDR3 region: CATSNRGHKETQYF. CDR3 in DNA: TGTGCCACCAGTAACAGGGGGCACAAAGAGACCCAGTACTTC.

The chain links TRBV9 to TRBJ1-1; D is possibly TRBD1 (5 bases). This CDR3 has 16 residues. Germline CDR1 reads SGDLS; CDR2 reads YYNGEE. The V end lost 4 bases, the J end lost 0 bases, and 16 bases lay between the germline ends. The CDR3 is CASSPGQPLMNTEAFF. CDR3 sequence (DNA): TGTGCCAGCAGCCCCGGACAACCGCTGATGAACACTGAAGCTTTCTTT.

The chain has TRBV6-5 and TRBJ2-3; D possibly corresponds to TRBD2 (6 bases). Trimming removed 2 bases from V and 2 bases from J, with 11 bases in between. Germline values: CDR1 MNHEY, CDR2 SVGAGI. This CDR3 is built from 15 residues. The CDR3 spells CASSYRRGSTDTQYF. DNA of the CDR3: TGTGCCAGCAGTTACCGGCGGGGTTCCACAGATACGCAGTATTTT.

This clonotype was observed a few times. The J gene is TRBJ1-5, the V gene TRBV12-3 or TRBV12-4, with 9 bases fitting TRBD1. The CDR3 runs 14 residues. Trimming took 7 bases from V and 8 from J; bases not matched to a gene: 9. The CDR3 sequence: CASTPDRGGEPQHF. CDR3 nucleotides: TGTGCCAGCACTCCGGACAGGGGCGGGGAGCCCCAGCATTTT.

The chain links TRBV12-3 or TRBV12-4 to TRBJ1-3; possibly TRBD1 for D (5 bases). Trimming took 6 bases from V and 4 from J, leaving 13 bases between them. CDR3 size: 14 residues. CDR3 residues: CASRAQGQGNTIYF. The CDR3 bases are TGTGCCAGCAGGGCCCAGGGTCAAGGAAACACCATATATTTT.

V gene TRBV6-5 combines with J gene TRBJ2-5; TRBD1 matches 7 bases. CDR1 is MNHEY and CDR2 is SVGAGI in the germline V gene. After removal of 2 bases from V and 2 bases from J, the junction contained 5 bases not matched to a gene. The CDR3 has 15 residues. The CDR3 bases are TGTGCCAGCAGTTACCACGGACAGGAACAAGAGACCCAGTACTTC. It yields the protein CASSYHGQEQETQYF.

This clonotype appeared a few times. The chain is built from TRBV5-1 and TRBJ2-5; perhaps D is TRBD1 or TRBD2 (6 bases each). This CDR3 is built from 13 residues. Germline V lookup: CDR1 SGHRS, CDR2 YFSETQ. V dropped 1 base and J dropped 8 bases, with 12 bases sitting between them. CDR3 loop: CASSLKVGGTQYF. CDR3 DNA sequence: TGCGCCAGCAGCTTGAAGGTCGGGGGCACCCAGTACTTC.